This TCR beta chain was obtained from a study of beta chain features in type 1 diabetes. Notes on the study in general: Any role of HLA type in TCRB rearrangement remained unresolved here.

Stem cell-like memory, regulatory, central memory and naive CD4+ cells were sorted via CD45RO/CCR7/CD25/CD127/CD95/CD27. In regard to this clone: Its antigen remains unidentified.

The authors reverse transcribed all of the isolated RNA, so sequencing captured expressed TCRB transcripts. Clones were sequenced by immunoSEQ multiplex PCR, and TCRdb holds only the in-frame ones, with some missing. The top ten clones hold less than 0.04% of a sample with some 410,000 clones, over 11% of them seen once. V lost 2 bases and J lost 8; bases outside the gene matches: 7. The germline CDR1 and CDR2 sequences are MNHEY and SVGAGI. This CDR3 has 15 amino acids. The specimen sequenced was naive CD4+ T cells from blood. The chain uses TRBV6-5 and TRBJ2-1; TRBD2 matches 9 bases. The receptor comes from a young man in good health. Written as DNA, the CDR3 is TGTGCCAGCAGTTACGGGACTAGCATTTTCGATGAGCAGTTCTTC. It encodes CASSYGTSIFDEQFF.